What follows describes a single TCR beta chain. For TCRbeta, the library was prepared with unique molecular identifiers. TCRdb reprocessed the PCR reads with MiXCR, giving one entry per CDR3 protein. The table has 500,000 to 600,000 distinct CDR3 sequences, less than 35% seen once. The sample belongs to a study of T-cell reconstitution after alpha-beta-depleted transplantation in children. V lost 2 bases and J lost 9; bases outside the gene matches: 11. Germline lookup yields CDR1 SGHDT and CDR2 YYEEEE. CDR3 size: 15 residues. The receptor was isolated from a human donor who donated a stem cell graft to a child with aplastic anemia. The sample here was PBMCs from the stem cell graft donor, taken from the stem cell graft. The chain uses TRBV5-6 and TRBJ2-1, with TRBD2 matching over 7 bases. The CDR3 is CASSLSRREWGEQFF. For the CDR3, the DNA is TGTGCCAGCAGCTTATCGAGGCGGGAGTGGGGTGAGCAGTTCTTC.